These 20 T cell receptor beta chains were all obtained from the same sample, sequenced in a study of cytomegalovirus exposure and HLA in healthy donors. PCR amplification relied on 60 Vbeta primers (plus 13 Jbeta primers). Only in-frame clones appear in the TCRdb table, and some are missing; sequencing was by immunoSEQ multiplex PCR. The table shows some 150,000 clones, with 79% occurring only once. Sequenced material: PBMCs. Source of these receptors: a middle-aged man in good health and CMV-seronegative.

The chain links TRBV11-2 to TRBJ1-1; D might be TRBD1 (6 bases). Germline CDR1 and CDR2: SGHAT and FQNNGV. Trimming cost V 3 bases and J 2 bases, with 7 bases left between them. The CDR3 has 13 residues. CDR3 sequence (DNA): TGTGCCAGCAGCTTCAGGGGAAACACTGAAGCTTTCTTT. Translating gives CASSFRGNTEAFF.

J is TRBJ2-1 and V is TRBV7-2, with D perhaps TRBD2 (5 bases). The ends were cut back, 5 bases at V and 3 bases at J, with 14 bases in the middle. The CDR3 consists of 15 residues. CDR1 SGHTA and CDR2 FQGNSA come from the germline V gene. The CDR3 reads CASSQTRADYNEQFF. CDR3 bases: TGTGCCAGCAGCCAGACGAGGGCGGACTACAATGAGCAGTTCTTC. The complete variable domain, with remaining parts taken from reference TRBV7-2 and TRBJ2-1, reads GAGVSQSPSNKVTEKGKDVELRCDPISGHTALYWYRQSLGQGLEFLIYFQGNSAPDKSGLPSDRFSAERTGGSVSTLTIQRTQQEDSAVYLCASSQTRADYNEQFFGPGTRLTVL.

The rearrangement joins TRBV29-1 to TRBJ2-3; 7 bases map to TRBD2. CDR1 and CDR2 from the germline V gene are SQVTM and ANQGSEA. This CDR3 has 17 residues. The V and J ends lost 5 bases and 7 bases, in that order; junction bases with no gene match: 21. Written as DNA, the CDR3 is TGCAGCGTTCTTGGAGGGAATGCGGGAGTCCGAGACCATACGCAGTATTTT. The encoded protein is CSVLGGNAGVRDHTQYF.

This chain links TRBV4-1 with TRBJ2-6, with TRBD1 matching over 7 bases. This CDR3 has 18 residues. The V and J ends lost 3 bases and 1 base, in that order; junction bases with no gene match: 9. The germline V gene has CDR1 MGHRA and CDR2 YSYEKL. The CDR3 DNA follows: TGCGCCAGCAGCCAGCCGACAGGGAGAAAATCTGGGGCCAACGTCCTGACTTTC. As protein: CASSQPTGRKSGANVLTF.

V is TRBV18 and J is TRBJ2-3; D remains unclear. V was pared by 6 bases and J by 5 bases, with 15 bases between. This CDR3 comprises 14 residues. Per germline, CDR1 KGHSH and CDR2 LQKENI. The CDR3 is CASSLRHLVDTQYF. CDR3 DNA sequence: TGTGCCAGCTCCCTGAGACATTTGGTAGATACGCAGTATTTT.

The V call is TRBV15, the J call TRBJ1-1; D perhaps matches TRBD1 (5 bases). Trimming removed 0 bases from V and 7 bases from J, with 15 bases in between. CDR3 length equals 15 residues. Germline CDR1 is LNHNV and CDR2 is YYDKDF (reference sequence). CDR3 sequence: CATSRDRGTGNEAFF. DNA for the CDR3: TGTGCCACCAGCAGAGATCGGGGGACCGGGAATGAAGCTTTCTTT.

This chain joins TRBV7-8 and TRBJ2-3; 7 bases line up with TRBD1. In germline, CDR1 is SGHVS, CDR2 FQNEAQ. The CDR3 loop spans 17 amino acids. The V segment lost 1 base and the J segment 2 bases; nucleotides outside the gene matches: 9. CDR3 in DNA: TGTGCCAGCAGCTTAGGAGTGGGGGACAGATACACAGATACGCAGTATTTT. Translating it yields CASSLGVGDRYTDTQYF.

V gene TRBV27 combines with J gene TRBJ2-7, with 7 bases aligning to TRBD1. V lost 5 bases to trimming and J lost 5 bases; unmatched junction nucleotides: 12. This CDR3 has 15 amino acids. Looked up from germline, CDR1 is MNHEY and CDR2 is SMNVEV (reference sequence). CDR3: CASSPTGERLNEQYF. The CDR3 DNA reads TGTGCCAGCAGTCCTACAGGGGAAAGGCTTAACGAGCAGTACTTC.

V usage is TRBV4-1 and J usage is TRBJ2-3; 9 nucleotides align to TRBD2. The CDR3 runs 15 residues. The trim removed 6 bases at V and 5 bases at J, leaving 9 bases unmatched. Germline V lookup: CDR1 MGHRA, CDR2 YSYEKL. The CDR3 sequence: CASREYSGSEDTQYF. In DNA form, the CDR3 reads TGCGCCAGCAGGGAATATAGCGGGAGTGAAGATACGCAGTATTTT.

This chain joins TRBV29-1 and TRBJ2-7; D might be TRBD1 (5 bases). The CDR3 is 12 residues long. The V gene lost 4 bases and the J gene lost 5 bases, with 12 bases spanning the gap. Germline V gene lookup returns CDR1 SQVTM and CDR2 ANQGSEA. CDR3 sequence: CSVVRGYDEQYF. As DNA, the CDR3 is TGCAGCGTTGTAAGGGGCTACGACGAGCAGTACTTC.

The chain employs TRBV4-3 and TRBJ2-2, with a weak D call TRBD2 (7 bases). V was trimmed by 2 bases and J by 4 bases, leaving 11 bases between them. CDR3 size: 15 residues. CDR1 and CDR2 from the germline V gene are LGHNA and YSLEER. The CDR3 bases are TGCGCCAGCAGCCAATCCGGGGGGCTCACCGGGGAGCTGTTTTTT. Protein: CASSQSGGLTGELFF.

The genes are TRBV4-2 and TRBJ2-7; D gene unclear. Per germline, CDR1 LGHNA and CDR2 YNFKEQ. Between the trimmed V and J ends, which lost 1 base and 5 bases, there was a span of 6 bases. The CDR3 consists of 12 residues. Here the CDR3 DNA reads TGTGCCAGCAGCCAAGTTCCCGACGAGCAGTACTTC. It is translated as CASSQVPDEQYF.

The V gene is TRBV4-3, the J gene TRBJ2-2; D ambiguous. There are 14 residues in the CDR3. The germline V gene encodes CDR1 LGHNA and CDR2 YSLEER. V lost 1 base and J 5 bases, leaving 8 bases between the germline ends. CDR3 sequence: CASSQGSETGELFF. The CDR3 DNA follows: TGCGCCAGCAGCCAAGGGTCGGAGACCGGGGAGCTGTTTTTT.

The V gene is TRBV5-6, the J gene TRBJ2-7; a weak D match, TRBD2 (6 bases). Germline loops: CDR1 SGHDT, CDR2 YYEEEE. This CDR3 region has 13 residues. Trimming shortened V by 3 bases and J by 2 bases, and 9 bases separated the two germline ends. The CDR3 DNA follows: TGTGCCAGCAGCTCGGGACTTACCTACGAGCAGTACTTC. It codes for CASSSGLTYEQYF.

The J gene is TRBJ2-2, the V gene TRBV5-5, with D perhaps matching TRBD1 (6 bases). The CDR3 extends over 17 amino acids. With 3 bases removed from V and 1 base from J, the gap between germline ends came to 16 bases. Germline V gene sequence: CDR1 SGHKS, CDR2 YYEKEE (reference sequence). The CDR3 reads CASSSGGPGVNTGELFF. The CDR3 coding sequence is TGTGCCAGCAGCTCTGGGGGTCCAGGGGTGAACACCGGGGAGCTGTTTTTT.

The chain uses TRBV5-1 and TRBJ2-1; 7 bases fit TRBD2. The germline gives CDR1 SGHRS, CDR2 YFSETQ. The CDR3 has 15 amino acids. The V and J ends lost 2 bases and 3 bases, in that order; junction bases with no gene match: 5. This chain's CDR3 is CASSFSGMDYNEQFF. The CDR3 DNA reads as TGCGCCAGCAGCTTCAGCGGGATGGACTACAATGAGCAGTTCTTC. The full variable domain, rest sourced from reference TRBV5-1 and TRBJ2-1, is KAGVTQTPRYLIKTRGQQVTLSCSPISGHRSVSWYQQTPGQGLQFLFEYFSETQRNKGNFPGRFSGRQFSNSRSEMNVSTLELGDSALYLCASSFSGMDYNEQFFGPGTRLTVL.

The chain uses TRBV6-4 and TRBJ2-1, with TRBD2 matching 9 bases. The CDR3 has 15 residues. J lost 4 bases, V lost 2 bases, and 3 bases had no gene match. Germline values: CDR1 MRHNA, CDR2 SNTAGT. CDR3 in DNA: TGTGCCAGCAGTGACGAGGCGGGAGGGTACAATGAGCAGTTCTTC. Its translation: CASSDEAGGYNEQFF.

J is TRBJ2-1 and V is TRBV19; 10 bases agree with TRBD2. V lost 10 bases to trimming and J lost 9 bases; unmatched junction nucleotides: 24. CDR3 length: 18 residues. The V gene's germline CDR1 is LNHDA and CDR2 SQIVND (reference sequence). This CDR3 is CATLPGGTSVLSGGEQFF. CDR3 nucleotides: TGTGCCACTCTCCCCGGGGGGACTAGCGTATTATCTGGAGGTGAGCAGTTCTTC.

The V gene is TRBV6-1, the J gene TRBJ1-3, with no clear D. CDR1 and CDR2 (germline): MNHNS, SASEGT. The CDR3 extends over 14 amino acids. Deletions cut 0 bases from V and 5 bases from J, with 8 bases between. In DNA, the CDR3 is TGTGCCAGCAGTGAAGCTGAAAGCCGAAACACCATATATTTT. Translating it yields CASSEAESRNTIYF.

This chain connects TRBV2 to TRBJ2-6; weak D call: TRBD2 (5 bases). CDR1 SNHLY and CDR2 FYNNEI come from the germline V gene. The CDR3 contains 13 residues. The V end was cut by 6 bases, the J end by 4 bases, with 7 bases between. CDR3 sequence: CASRGSGANVLTF. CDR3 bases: TGTGCCAGCAGAGGGAGCGGGGCCAACGTCCTGACTTTC.